The rows below give T cell receptor beta chains drawn from one sample of a study of early T cells in non-severe SARS-CoV-2 infection. TCRdb re-called the 5' RACE reads through MiXCR, storing one row per CDR3 protein. In the table there are over 50,000 distinct CDR3 sequences, over 10% of which are singletons. The sample comprised whole blood. The origin of the receptors is an adult who was a healthcare worker with PCR-confirmed SARS-CoV-2 infection or an uninfected control (not recorded which). Both conserved end residues are part of each CDR3. D genes are given only for firm matches. Only some rows state a clone size, as once, few, many or a class for expanded clones.

TRBD1	TRBV20-1	TRBJ1-1	many	TGCAGTGCTAGGACAGGGAGGTCAACTGAAGCTTTCTTT	CSARTGRSTEAFF
-	TRBV27	TRBJ1-6	many	TGTGCCAGCAGGGGCTCCTATAATTCACCCCTCCACTTT	CASRGSYNSPLHF
-	TRBV19	TRBJ1-5	many	TGTGCCAGTAGTACCATCCCCGGGGACCCGAGAACGCAGCCCCAGCATTTT	CASSTIPGDPRTQPQHF
TRBD1	TRBV27	TRBJ1-1	many	TGTGCCAGCAGCAACAGGGGTTCCACTGAAGCTTTCTTT	CASSNRGSTEAFF
-	TRBV7-9	TRBJ2-7	many	TGTGCCAGCAGCACCGTCTACGAGCAGTACTTC	CASSTVYEQYF
-	TRBV20-1	TRBJ2-5	few	TGCAGTGCTAGTAAGGGGCCCGGGGAGACCCAGTACTTC	CSASKGPGETQYF
TRBD1	TRBV6-5	TRBJ1-4	few	TGTGCCAGCGGGGACAGGAATAATGAAAAACTGTTTTTT	CASGDRNNEKLFF
-	TRBV11-1	TRBJ2-1	many	TGTGCCAGCAGCTCGGGACGGGGGACCTACAATGAGCAGTTCTTC	CASSSGRGTYNEQFF
-	TRBV7-2	TRBJ2-1	-	TGTGCCAGCAGCTTAAGGGGCAATGAGCAGTTCTTC	CASSLRGNEQFF
-	TRBV20-1	TRBJ2-7	-	TGCAGTGCTAGAGATCTTCGTCTAGCGAATAATTACGAGCAGTACTTC	CSARDLRLANNYEQYF
-	TRBV6-2/TRBV6-3	TRBJ2-1	many	TGTGCCAGCAGACAACTAGCACTTACTATTTACAATGAGCAGTTCTTC	CASRQLALTIYNEQFF
-	TRBV29-1	TRBJ1-2	few	TGCAGCGTTCCCCAGGGGATTAACTATGGCTACACCTTC	CSVPQGINYGYTF
-	TRBV28	TRBJ2-3	-	TGTGCCAGCAGTTCCCCGGGGGGCGCGGCAGATACGCAGTATTTT	CASSSPGGAADTQYF
-	TRBV7-3	TRBJ1-1	-	TGTGCCAGCAGCCCAAGGTGGGGAACTGAAGCTTTCTTT	CASSPRWGTEAFF
TRBD1	TRBV7-2	TRBJ2-3	many	TGTGCCAGCAGATTCAATATGGGACAGGGAACAGATACGCAGTATTTT	CASRFNMGQGTDTQYF
TRBD1	TRBV4-1	TRBJ2-7	many	TGCGCCAGCAGCCAAGGACCCGGGACAGGGGGAAAATCCTACGAGCAGTACTTC	CASSQGPGTGGKSYEQYF
-	TRBV13	TRBJ1-4	many	TGTGCCAGCAGCTTATTGGGAGACATTAATGAAAAACTGTTTTTT	CASSLLGDINEKLFF
-	TRBV29-1	TRBJ2-7	many	TGCAGCGTCGCCGGACAAGAGCGGACCTACGAGCAGTACTTC	CSVAGQERTYEQYF
TRBD1	TRBV11-2	TRBJ1-4	many	TGTGCCAGCAGCCCCGAGGGACAGCAGTATGAAAAACTGTTTTTT	CASSPEGQQYEKLFF
-	TRBV29-1	TRBJ2-1	few	TGCAGCGTTGTCTTGTGGACCTACAATGAGCAGTTCTTC	CSVVLWTYNEQFF
-	TRBV6-5	TRBJ1-1	many	TGTGCCAGCAGTTATGGCCAGGTCGACACTGAAGCTTTCTTT	CASSYGQVDTEAFF
TRBD1	TRBV7-3	TRBJ2-1	-	TGTGCCAGCAGCCTAGACAGGGGTACCTACAATGAGCAGTTCTTC	CASSLDRGTYNEQFF
TRBD1	TRBV29-1	TRBJ2-1	many	TGCAGCGTGGGACAGAGCTCCTACAATGAGCAGTTCTTC	CSVGQSSYNEQFF
TRBD2	TRBV6-2/TRBV6-3	TRBJ2-1	-	TGTGCCAGCAGACGCCTAGCGGGGGGCCTCCTTGGTGAGCAGTTCTTC	CASRRLAGGLLGEQFF
-	TRBV28	TRBJ2-7	few	TGTGCCAGCAGTTTAGCCTACGAGCAGTACTTC	CASSLAYEQYF
-	TRBV14	TRBJ2-2	many	TGTGCCAGCAGCCCCCTCGCGGGTACGGGGGTTGTAGCGTCCGGGGAGCTGTTTTTT	CASSPLAGTGVVASGELFF
-	TRBV12-3/TRBV12-4	TRBJ2-5	many	TGTGCCAGCAGTCTTTCAGGGGTAGAGACCCAGTACTTC	CASSLSGVETQYF
TRBD2	TRBV27	TRBJ2-1	many	TGTGCCAGCAGTACTCTGCTAGCGGGAGTCTACAATGAGCAGTTCTTC	CASSTLLAGVYNEQFF
TRBD2	TRBV5-4	TRBJ2-7	many	TGTGCCAGCAGCTTCCGCCTAGCGGGAGGCTACGAGCAGTACTTC	CASSFRLAGGYEQYF
-	TRBV11-2	TRBJ1-1	many	TGTGCCAGCAGCCCTAGTAGGAGGGGGAACACTGAAGCTTTCTTT	CASSPSRRGNTEAFF
-	TRBV18	TRBJ2-3	few	TGTGCCAGCTCACCGTCGGGACTCACAGATACGCAGTATTTT	CASSPSGLTDTQYF
-	TRBV10-3	TRBJ2-5	-	TGTGCCATCAAAGAAACGGGGGTAGAGACCCAGTACTTC	CAIKETGVETQYF
TRBD1	TRBV3-1	TRBJ1-4	many	TGTGCCAGCAGCACAACAGGGGTTGGTAATGAAAAACTGTTTTTT	CASSTTGVGNEKLFF
TRBD2	TRBV10-2	TRBJ2-1	many	TGCGCCAGCGGGACTAGCGGGGGTTTTTACAATGAGCAGTTCTTC	CASGTSGGFYNEQFF
TRBD2	TRBV7-9	TRBJ2-5	many	TGTGCCAGCAGCTCAGTACTAGCGGGACTAGGAGAGACCCAGTACTTC	CASSSVLAGLGETQYF
-	TRBV11-2	TRBJ1-6	many	TGTGCCAGCAGACAAACGGGGGTCGAGTCACCCCTCCACTTT	CASRQTGVESPLHF
-	TRBV6-5	TRBJ2-5	many	TGTGCCACCCGGTCAATCGGGGAAGCCCCGGGGACCCAGTACTTC	CATRSIGEAPGTQYF
-	TRBV15	TRBJ2-3	many	TGTGCCACCAGCAGGGGTAACAAAGGCACAGATACGCAGTATTTT	CATSRGNKGTDTQYF
-	TRBV7-3	TRBJ1-1	many	TGTGCCAGCAGCTGGTATCCGAACACTGAAGCTTTCTTT	CASSWYPNTEAFF
-	TRBV11-3	TRBJ2-7	-	TGTGCCAGCAGCTCCGACACCTCAGCCTCGAAGCAGTACTTC	CASSSDTSASKQYF
-	TRBV9	TRBJ1-1	-	TGTGCCAGCAGCGTAGACGAGGGGCTTGAAGCTTTCTTT	CASSVDEGLEAFF
-	TRBV2	TRBJ1-2	-	TGTGCCAGCCGGCAGGGCTATGGCTACACCTTC	CASRQGYGYTF
-	TRBV27	TRBJ1-2	-	TGTGCCAGCAGTTCCACACCGCCAGGTTGGGACTATGGCTACACCTTC	CASSSTPPGWDYGYTF
TRBD1	TRBV4-1	TRBJ1-2	-	TGCGCCAGCAGCCAAGATAGGTCAGGGGGCTATGGCTACACCTTC	CASSQDRSGGYGYTF
-	TRBV29-1	TRBJ1-5	-	TGCAGCGTTGGGGGATTGGGAGATCAGCCCCAGCATTTT	CSVGGLGDQPQHF
TRBD2	TRBV7-9	TRBJ2-5	many	TGTGCCAGCAGCTTACTAGCGGGGGGGTACCAAGAGACCCAGTACTTC	CASSLLAGGYQETQYF
-	TRBV27	TRBJ1-6	many	TGTGCCAGCAGGAGGGACCTCACGGTGGGTAATTCACCCCTCCACTTT	CASRRDLTVGNSPLHF
-	TRBV7-2	TRBJ1-2	-	TGTGCCAGCACCCTGAGCAGGACAAACTATGGCTACACCTTC	CASTLSRTNYGYTF
TRBD2	TRBV30	TRBJ2-3	-	TGTGCCTGGAGTGTCCTAGCGGGGAGCACAGATACGCAGTATTTT	CAWSVLAGSTDTQYF
TRBD1	TRBV12-3/TRBV12-4	TRBJ1-1	-	TGTGCCAGCAGCCGACAGGGGCTGAACACTGAAGCTTTCTTT	CASSRQGLNTEAFF
TRBD2	TRBV7-3	TRBJ2-3	many	TGTGCCAGCAGCGAAACTGGGAGGGCGCTCACAGATACGCAGTATTTT	CASSETGRALTDTQYF
-	TRBV30	TRBJ2-7	few	TGTGCCTGGAAGCCGGGAACCCATGGCGAGCAGTACTTC	CAWKPGTHGEQYF
-	TRBV5-4	TRBJ2-7	few	TGTGCCAGCAGCTTGGCCCTGGGGAACGAGCAGTACTTC	CASSLALGNEQYF
-	TRBV6-2/TRBV6-3	TRBJ1-2	many	TGTGCCAGCAGTTACAACGGGCCTTACTGGACCTTC	CASSYNGPYWTF
TRBD1	TRBV19	TRBJ1-5	few	TGTGCCAGTAGTTCGTCGACAGGGTCAAGCAATCAGCCCCAGCATTTT	CASSSSTGSSNQPQHF
TRBD1	TRBV12-3/TRBV12-4	TRBJ2-1	many	TGTGCCAGCCAAATACAGGGGGCCTCCTACAATGAGCAGTTCTTC	CASQIQGASYNEQFF
-	TRBV15	TRBJ2-2	many	TGTGCCACCAGCGGAACAGGGTCCGGGGAGCTGTTTTTT	CATSGTGSGELFF
-	TRBV6-4	TRBJ2-1	many	TGTGCCAGCAGTACTACTAGCTCGGTTCCCCCCCAGTTCTTC	CASSTTSSVPPQFF
TRBD1	TRBV19	TRBJ2-6	many	TGTGCCAGTGGAAGGGACAGGGGCGCCGGGGCCAACGTCCTGACTTTC	CASGRDRGAGANVLTF
TRBD1	TRBV7-9	TRBJ2-5	-	TGTGCCAGCAGCATGAGACAGGGGACTTCCCAAGAGACCCAGTACTTC	CASSMRQGTSQETQYF